The clone carrying this T cell receptor (beta chain) was found many times. This sample stems from a study of T cells in Graves' hyperthyroidism and ophthalmopathy. TCR beta CDR3 sequences were amplified from RNA transcripts. First-round RT-PCR with HTBI primers amplified the TCR CDR3 region. TCRdb reprocessed the multiplex PCR reads via MiXCR and lists one record per CDR3 protein. Among 400,000 or so distinct CDR3 sequences listed, about 16% were seen once. V lost 4 bases and J lost 7, with 15 bases in between. This CDR3 is built from 14 residues. Germline CDR1 SNHLY, CDR2 FYNNEI. This TCR came from a woman aged 60-70 years with Graves' ophthalmopathy. V is TRBV2 and J is TRBJ2-3, with D hard to call. The sequenced sample was blood. CDR3: CASSAHLSIYTQYF. CDR3 nucleotides: TGTGCCAGCAGTGCACACCTTAGCATTTATACGCAGTATTTT.